These 21 T cell receptor beta chains were sequenced from one sample in a study of cytomegalovirus exposure and HLA in healthy donors. Vbeta (60) and Jbeta (13) primers were used in the PCR. Only in-frame clones appear in the TCRdb table, and some are missing; sequencing was by immunoSEQ multiplex PCR. The sample gives around 100,000 clones, 55% to 65% of which show up once; approximately 3.9% is in the top ten. Source material: PBMCs. The receptors stem from a man aged 30 to 39 in good health and CMV-seropositive.

V and J are TRBV7-9 and TRBJ1-5, with 7 bases that match TRBD1. V lost 5 bases to trimming and J lost 4 bases; unmatched junction nucleotides: 2. The germline V gene encodes CDR1 SEHNR and CDR2 FQNEAQ (reference sequence). This CDR3 is built from 13 residues. This chain's CDR3 is CASSPGGNQPQHF. The CDR3 nucleotides read TGTGCCAGCAGCCCAGGGGGAAATCAGCCCCAGCATTTT.

This rearrangement joins TRBV7-3 to TRBJ2-5; tentatively, D is TRBD2 (6 bases). Germline CDR1 is SGHTA and CDR2 is FQGTGA. The CDR3 is 14 residues long. V lost 3 bases, J lost 7 bases, and 15 bases lay in between. The CDR3 loop reads CASSFGASVSTQYF. The CDR3, as DNA: TGTGCCAGCAGCTTCGGTGCTAGCGTATCGACCCAGTACTTC.

In its sample, this clone was seen a few times. The rearrangement joins TRBV9 to TRBJ1-2, with TRBD1 matching 7 bases. Germline V gives CDR1 SGDLS, CDR2 YYNGEE. The V segment lost 0 bases and the J segment 5 bases; nucleotides outside the gene matches: 7. The CDR3 covers 15 residues. The CDR3 DNA is TGTGCCAGCAGCGTAGGGGGACAGTTCGGTTATGGCTACACCTTC. It codes for CASSVGGQFGYGYTF.

This clone was recorded once. The chain employs TRBV6-4 and TRBJ2-5, with TRBD1 matching over 10 bases. The closer fit of TRBJ2-7 to the DNA end suggests the J call may be wrong. Germline assignment: CDR1 MRHNA and CDR2 SNTAGT. The CDR3 sequence is 16 residues long. CDR3 residues: CASSDPPGQGFYEQYF. Here the CDR3 DNA reads TGTGCCAGCAGTGACCCACCGGGACAGGGGTTCTACGAGCAGTACTTC.

The chain links TRBV6-1 to TRBJ1-5; TRBD1 matches at 8 bases. The CDR3 length is 14 residues. The germline V gene has CDR1 MNHNS and CDR2 SASEGT. J was trimmed by 6 bases and V by 2 bases; bases with no gene match: 3. This CDR3 reads CASSEQGAGQPQHF. CDR3 bases: TGTGCCAGCAGTGAACAGGGGGCGGGTCAGCCCCAGCATTTT.

CDR3 sequence reads: CATRQGSSGANVLTF. CDR3 DNA sequence: TGTGCCACGCGACAGGGGAGCTCTGGGGCCAACGTCCTGACTTTC. The chain recombines TRBV10-3 with TRBJ2-6; 8 bases are shared with TRBD1. The CDR3 consists of 15 residues. Germline CDR1 is ENHRY and CDR2 is SYGVKD. The J segment lost 0 bases and the V segment lost 10 bases, leaving 5 bases of the junction unmatched.

The rearrangement links TRBV14 to TRBJ2-7, with 7 bases that match TRBD2. CDR3 length: 15 amino acids. The junction had 9 bases not matched to a gene; V was cut back by 1 base and J by 6 bases. Germline lookup yields CDR1 SGHDN and CDR2 FVKESK. For the CDR3, the DNA is TGTGCCAGCAGCCAAGGGGCGGGAGTCCTACGCGAGCAGTACTTC. It specifies CASSQGAGVLREQYF.

A few counts support this clone. Other DNA sequences of this sample code for an identical CDR3. CDR3 nucleotides: TGCGCCAGCAGTCAATACGGGACTAGAAACACCGGGGAGCTGTTTTTT. This sequence encodes CASSQYGTRNTGELFF. The chain has TRBV23-1 and TRBJ2-2, with 8 positions matching TRBD2. TRBV23-1 is identified as an open reading frame with a role that is uncertain. V lost 1 base and J lost 2; bases outside the gene matches: 3. The CDR3 covers 16 residues.

The V gene is TRBV18, the J gene TRBJ2-2; TRBD2 agrees at 8 bases. J gave up 1 base and V 3 bases, and 4 bases lay outside the gene matches. The CDR3 spans 16 residues. The germline V gene has CDR1 KGHSH and CDR2 LQKENI. DNA of the CDR3: TGTGCCAGCTCACCCCCGCGGGGGGTGAACACCGGGGAGCTGTTTTTT. It is translated as CASSPPRGVNTGELFF. The whole variable domain, remainder taken from reference TRBV18 and TRBJ2-2, is NAGVMQNPRHLVRRRGQEARLRCSPMKGHSHVYWYRQLPEEGLKFMVYLQKENIIDESGMPKERFSAEFPKEGPSILRIQQVVRGDSAAYFCASSPPRGVNTGELFFGEGSRLTVL.

The chain links TRBV11-2 to TRBJ2-5; 11 nucleotides agree with TRBD2. This CDR3 comprises 14 residues. CDR1 and CDR2 from the germline V gene are SGHAT and FQNNGV. V was pared by 7 bases and J by 5 bases, with 6 bases of the junction left unmatched. CDR3 protein: CASTQTSGGETQYF. The CDR3 coding sequence is TGTGCCAGCACCCAAACTAGCGGGGGTGAGACCCAGTACTTC.

This clone was picked up one time. V usage is TRBV6-1 and J usage is TRBJ2-7; a weak D match, TRBD1 (5 bases). CDR1 is MNHNS, CDR2 SASEGT, per germline. V lost 4 bases and J lost 2, with 18 bases in between. The CDR3 has 16 residues. The CDR3 here is CASSVPNQGLAYEQYF. DNA for the CDR3: TGTGCCAGCAGTGTTCCGAATCAGGGCCTCGCCTACGAGCAGTACTTC.

The chain links TRBV7-2 to TRBJ2-7, with TRBD2 matching over 10 bases. The CDR3 runs 15 residues. Germline CDR1 SGHTA, CDR2 FQGNSA. With 6 bases clipped from V and 0 bases from J, the junction kept 5 bases outside the gene matches. The CDR3 spells CASSLLAGYSYEQYF. CDR3 DNA: TGTGCCAGCAGTCTACTAGCGGGGTACTCCTACGAGCAGTACTTC.

This clone showed up just once. This chain uses TRBV4-2 with TRBJ2-5; D unclear. This CDR3 has 15 amino acids. With 0 bases removed from V and 0 bases from J, the gap between germline ends came to 8 bases. Germline V gene lookup returns CDR1 LGHNA and CDR2 YNFKEQ. CDR3: CASSQDRRYQETQYF. CDR3 nucleotides: TGTGCCAGCAGCCAAGACCGGCGGTACCAAGAGACCCAGTACTTC.

This clone was detected only a few times. The chain links TRBV5-6 to TRBJ2-3; possibly TRBD2 for D (6 bases). Germline-derived CDR1 and CDR2 are SGHDT and YYEEEE. The length of the CDR3 is 15 residues. The V and J ends lost 4 bases and 5 bases respectively, with 17 bases between them. DNA for the CDR3: TGTGCCAGCAGCCAACGGGACTGGGCCAGAGATACGCAGTATTTT. It is translated as CASSQRDWARDTQYF.

The chain joins TRBV7-9 to TRBJ2-7, with 9 bases lining up with TRBD1. The trim removed 5 bases at V and 5 bases at J, leaving 7 bases unmatched. CDR1 and CDR2 from the germline V gene are SEHNR and FQNEAQ (reference sequence). The CDR3 covers 14 residues. The CDR3 sequence is CASSPKGQGNEQYF. CDR3 nucleotide sequence: TGTGCCAGCAGCCCAAAGGGACAGGGAAACGAGCAGTACTTC. Complete variable domain (other parts from reference TRBV7-9 and TRBJ2-7): DTGVSQNPRHKITKRGQNVTFRCDPISEHNRLYWYRQTLGQGPEFLTYFQNEAQLEKSRLLSDRFSAERPKGSFSTLEIQRTEQGDSAMYLCASSPKGQGNEQYFGPGTRLTVT.

The genes are TRBV27 and TRBJ2-7; TRBD1 matches 7 bases. The CDR3 runs to 15 residues. Germline V gene lookup returns CDR1 MNHEY and CDR2 SMNVEV (reference sequence). V lost 4 bases and J lost 4; bases outside the gene matches: 10. As DNA, the CDR3 is TGTGCCAGCAGTTCCCCAGACAGGGCGAAATACGAGCAGTACTTC. Translation gives CASSSPDRAKYEQYF.

The sample holds a few counts of this clone. The chain carries TRBV7-3 and TRBJ2-1, with 8 bases that match TRBD2. The V segment lost 5 bases and the J segment 5 bases; nucleotides outside the gene matches: 8. The CDR3 totals 15 residues. Germline lookup yields CDR1 SGHTA and CDR2 FQGTGA. In DNA form, the CDR3 reads TGTGCCAGCAGCCGCCGGGGGGGAACACACAATGAGCAGTTCTTC. This gives the protein CASSRRGGTHNEQFF. Complete variable domain (other parts from reference TRBV7-3 and TRBJ2-1): GAGVSQTPSNKVTEKGKYVELRCDPISGHTALYWYRQSLGQGPEFLIYFQGTGAADDSGLPNDRFFAVRPEGSVSTLKIQRTERGDSAVYLCASSRRGGTHNEQFFGPGTRLTVL.

The chain has TRBV5-1 and TRBJ1-2; 8 bases fit TRBD1. CDR3 length: 15 amino acids. V shed 3 bases and J 3 bases; nucleotides not matched to a gene: 7. Germline values: CDR1 SGHRS, CDR2 YFSETQ. The DNA of the CDR3 is TGCGCCAGCAGCTATGGACAGGGAGAGGACTATGGCTACACCTTC. Protein: CASSYGQGEDYGYTF.

This chain links TRBV2 with TRBJ2-2, with TRBD2 as a possible D gene (6 bases). The CDR3 loop spans 14 amino acids. The ends were cut back, 9 bases at V and 3 bases at J, with 14 bases in the middle. CDR1 is SNHLY and CDR2 is FYNNEI in the germline V gene. CDR3: CASFRGGDTGELFF. The CDR3 coding sequence is TGTGCCAGTTTCCGGGGCGGGGACACCGGGGAGCTGTTTTTT.

This sequence joins TRBV29-1 and TRBJ1-2; D not resolved. V lost 0 bases and J 8 bases, leaving 10 bases between the germline ends. Germline CDR1 SQVTM, CDR2 ANQGSEA. This CDR3 has 12 residues. CDR3 sequence: CSVEDGGNGYTF. The CDR3 nucleotides read TGCAGCGTTGAAGATGGAGGGAACGGCTACACCTTC.

This rearrangement joins TRBV4-1 to TRBJ1-2; 9 bases fit TRBD1. The CDR3 runs to 16 residues. Germline V lookup: CDR1 MGHRA, CDR2 YSYEKL. With 1 base clipped from V and 5 bases from J, the junction kept 8 bases outside the gene matches. The CDR3: CASSQGPQTGGYGYTF. CDR3 nucleotides: TGCGCCAGCAGCCAAGGACCCCAGACAGGGGGGTATGGCTACACCTTC.